A single sample is the source of the 5 T cell receptor beta chains below, sequenced in a study of blood T cell repertoires in COVID-19. Profiling relied on immunoSEQ multiplex PCR, and the TCRdb table lists in-frame clones only, not all of them. Counted here are about 240,000 clones, around 83% occurring once; the ten biggest clones make up around an eighth. The sample consisted of peripheral blood. The receptor set was obtained from a woman in her fifties or sixties with active or convalescent COVID-19.

The rearrangement joins TRBV7-2 to TRBJ2-5; 12 bases align to TRBD2. V lost 4 bases to trimming and J lost 7 bases; unmatched junction nucleotides: 7. Germline CDR1 and CDR2: SGHTA and FQGNSA. This CDR3 comprises 15 residues. The CDR3 coding sequence is TGTGCCAGCAGCTCTACACCGGGACTAGCGGGGACCCAGTACTTC. It encodes CASSSTPGLAGTQYF.

The V call is TRBV20-1, the J call TRBJ2-3; D uncertain. The CDR3 consists of 11 residues. Germline CDR1 reads DFQATT; CDR2 reads SNEGSKA (reference sequence). Trimming left V 4 bases short and J 5 bases short, with 7 bases between. The CDR3 nucleotides read TGCAGTGCTAAGCGCGAAGATACGCAGTATTTT. Its protein product is CSAKREDTQYF.

This clone has more than one count but fewer than ten. In the same sample, other DNA sequences code for this CDR3. CDR3 region: CASTPAGGLAQYF. Written as DNA, the CDR3 is TGTGCCAGCACACCAGCAGGGGGACTGGCCCAGTACTTC. The chain links TRBV6-5 to TRBJ2-5; D may be TRBD1 (7 bases). CDR1 and CDR2 (germline): MNHEY, SVGAGI. The CDR3 runs to 13 residues. Trimming stripped 7 bases from V and 9 bases from J, with 18 bases between.

This clone was counted a few times. V and J are TRBV5-8 and TRBJ1-2; 8 bases match TRBD1. This CDR3 region has 16 residues. The ends lost 1 base at V and 6 bases at J; junction bases unmatched: 11. The germline gives CDR1 SGHTS, CDR2 YDEGEE. DNA of the CDR3: TGTGCCAGCAGCTTGTTGGGAACAGGGGGACTGAATGGCTACACCTTC. Translating gives CASSLLGTGGLNGYTF.

The V gene is TRBV7-3, the J gene TRBJ1-3; no definite D call. The V gene lost 3 bases and the J gene lost 0 bases, with 12 bases spanning the gap. Germline loops: CDR1 SGHTA, CDR2 FQGTGA. This CDR3 region has 16 residues. CDR3 in DNA: TGTGCCAGCAGCTTGACAAGTACCTTCTCTGGAAACACCATATATTTT. It codes for CASSLTSTFSGNTIYF.